A selection of T cell receptor beta chains follows, all from one sample in a study of Ad26.COV2.S vaccination and SARS-CoV-2 variants. Assay: immunoSEQ multiplex PCR; the TCRdb copy retains only in-frame clones and omits some. The profile covers fewer than 400,000 clones, with about 88% appearing a single time and roughly 3.2% taken by the ten largest. The source was peripheral blood, collected in a trial of Ad26.COV2.S vaccine versus placebo. The source of these receptors is a person aged 18 to 65 who received the Ad26.COV2.S COVID-19 vaccine or a placebo. Each CDR3 is given with its conserved first and last residue. The D gene is left open where the match is weak. Clone size is given for some rows only: seen once, a few or many times, or a class if the clone is expanded.

CASSAGTGHYNEQFF	TGTGCCAGCAGCGCCGGGACAGGGCATTACAATGAGCAGTTCTTC	TRBD1	.	TRBJ2-1	TRBV5-4
CASSLDENSYEQYF	TGTGCCAGCAGCTTAGATGAGAACTCCTACGAGCAGTACTTC	.	.	TRBJ2-7	TRBV7-9
CASRLVEKLFF	TGTGCCTCCCGGCTAGTAGAAAAACTGTTTTTT	.	once	TRBJ1-4	TRBV2
CASSSPGVRKVPGTDTQYF	TGCGCCAGCAGCTCCCCAGGGGTGCGGAAGGTTCCTGGCACAGATACGCAGTATTTT	.	.	TRBJ2-3	TRBV5-1
CASRATGVRPQHF	TGTGCCAGTAGAGCGACAGGTGTGAGGCCCCAGCATTTT	.	.	TRBJ1-5	TRBV19
CASSDRSPILLENTEAFF	TGTGCCAGTAGTGACCGGTCTCCTATCCTCCTTGAGAACACTGAAGCTTTCTTT	.	.	TRBJ1-1	TRBV19
CAWSGVGRVRVRSPLHF	TGTGCCTGGAGTGGAGTCGGTAGGGTAAGGGTGAGGTCACCCCTCCACTTT	.	.	TRBJ1-6	TRBV30
CASSVTDRGNQPQHF	TGTGCCAGCAGTGTTACGGACAGGGGTAATCAGCCCCAGCATTTT	TRBD1	once	TRBJ1-5	TRBV2
CASSLTSKTGELFF	TGTGCCAGCAGCTTAACTAGCAAGACCGGGGAGCTGTTTTTT	.	.	TRBJ2-2	TRBV11-1
CASSYRLAGGTYEQYF	TGCGCCAGCAGCTACAGACTAGCGGGGGGCACCTACGAGCAGTACTTC	TRBD2	few	TRBJ2-7	TRBV4-1
CASSLGQGASDYGYTF	TGTGCCAGCAGCCTCGGACAGGGGGCTAGTGACTATGGCTACACCTTC	TRBD1	.	TRBJ1-2	TRBV5-4
CASTSLGETQYF	TGTGCCAGCACTTCTTTAGGAGAGACCCAGTACTTC	.	.	TRBJ2-5	TRBV7-9
CASSLPPGETQYF	TGTGCCAGCAGCTTACCCCCGGGGGAGACCCAGTACTTC	.	.	TRBJ2-5	TRBV7-8
CASSQDKWGTEAFF	TGTGCCAGCAGCCAAGATAAGTGGGGCACTGAAGCTTTCTTT	.	.	TRBJ1-1	TRBV3-1/TRBV3-2
CASSLKLDRQYF	TGTGCCAGCAGCTTGAAGCTAGACCGTCAGTATTTT	.	once	TRBJ2-3	TRBV5-6
CASDGELYQETQYF	TGTGCCAGCGATGGGGAATTGTACCAAGAGACCCAGTACTTC	.	.	TRBJ2-5	TRBV6-5
CASSSATGTGSYEQYF	TGTGCCAGCAGCTCCGCCACCGGGACAGGATCCTACGAGCAGTACTTC	TRBD1	.	TRBJ2-7	TRBV9
CASSKATTGNSHEQYF	TGTGCCAGCAGCAAAGCGACGACAGGGAACTCCCACGAGCAGTACTTC	.	.	TRBJ2-7	TRBV21-1
CASSQVPNTEAFF	TGCGCCAGCAGCCAAGTCCCGAACACTGAAGCTTTCTTT	.	.	TRBJ1-1	TRBV4-3
CASSIRAGGTQYF	TGTGCCAGTAGTATAAGGGCCGGAGGGACCCAGTACTTC	.	once	TRBJ2-5	TRBV19
CASAIGAGGEKTQYF	TGTGCCAGCGCCATAGGGGCCGGGGGCGAGAAGACCCAGTACTTC	.	.	TRBJ2-5	TRBV2
CASSEWGTGRF	TGCGCCAGCAGTGAGTGGGGGACAGGGAGATTC	TRBD1	.	TRBJ2-7	TRBV10-2
CASSFREGMGSGNTIYF	TGTGCCAGCAGCTTCCGGGAGGGTATGGGGTCTGGAAACACCATATATTTT	.	.	TRBJ1-3	TRBV7-2